Following are 11 T cell receptor beta chains from one sample sequenced in a study of T cells in pancreatic ductal adenocarcinoma. Surgery without prior neoadjuvant therapy was the treatment of the selected pancreatic ductal adenocarcinoma patients. The data were produced by immunoSEQ multiplex PCR, yet TCRdb's version contains in-frame clones alone and is incomplete. The sample lists over 85,000 clones; 90% to 95% were seen once. Sequencing was done on a sample of PBMCs. These receptors all stem from a human donor with pancreatic ductal adenocarcinoma.

This chain links TRBV7-2 with TRBJ1-2; D possibly corresponds to TRBD1 (6 bases). Per germline, CDR1 SGHTA and CDR2 FQGNSA. The CDR3 sequence is 15 residues long. The V gene lost 3 bases and the J gene lost 9 bases, with 20 bases spanning the gap. The CDR3 is CASSLDPQGSRSYTF. CDR3 bases: TGTGCCAGCAGCTTGGACCCACAGGGATCGAGGAGCTACACCTTC. The full variable domain, in which reference TRBV7-2 and TRBJ1-2 provide the parts outside the CDR3, is GAGVSQSPSNKVTEKGKDVELRCDPISGHTALYWYRQSLGQGLEFLIYFQGNSAPDKSGLPSDRFSAERTGGSVSTLTIQRTQQEDSAVYLCASSLDPQGSRSYTFGSGTRLTVV.

V is TRBV27 and J is TRBJ2-3; D uncertain. CDR1 is MNHEY, CDR2 SMNVEV, per germline (reference sequence). Trimming removed 4 bases from V and 4 bases from J, with 12 bases in between. CDR3 size: 14 residues. The DNA for the CDR3 is TGTGCCAGCAGTTCCCAGGTGGGCCCAGATACGCAGTATTTT. Amino acid sequence: CASSSQVGPDTQYF.

The chain employs TRBV4-1 and TRBJ2-7; TRBD1 agrees at 8 bases. V lost 1 base, J lost 4 bases, and 6 bases stayed unmatched. The CDR3 totals 15 residues. Germline CDR1 is MGHRA and CDR2 is YSYEKL. CDR3 sequence: CASSQVGRGQYEQYF. The DNA of the CDR3 is TGCGCCAGCAGCCAAGTGGGCAGGGGGCAATACGAGCAGTACTTC.

The genes are TRBV4-2 and TRBJ2-1; D perhaps matches TRBD2 (6 bases). This CDR3 comprises 17 residues. Trimming took 0 bases from V and 4 from J, leaving 16 bases between them. Germline CDR1 LGHNA, CDR2 YNFKEQ. CDR3 residues: CASSQDAPGGIYNEQFF. The CDR3 region has the DNA TGTGCCAGCAGCCAAGATGCCCCCGGCGGGATATACAATGAGCAGTTCTTC.

This sequence joins TRBV30 and TRBJ2-7; the D is unclear. V was clipped by 4 bases and J by 6 bases, with 10 bases between them. The CDR3 totals 11 residues. In germline, CDR1 is GTSNPN, CDR2 SVGIG (reference sequence). This CDR3 reads CAWTRQGEQYF. In DNA, the CDR3 is TGTGCCTGGACTAGGCAAGGCGAGCAGTACTTC. The full variable domain, in which reference TRBV30 and TRBJ2-7 provide the parts outside the CDR3, is SQTIHQWPATLVQPVGSPLSLECTVEGTSNPNLYWYRQAAGRGLQLLFYSVGIGQISSEVPQNLSASRPQDRQFILSSKKLLLSDSGFYLCAWTRQGEQYFGPGTRLTVT.

V is TRBV5-1 and J is TRBJ2-5; 10 bases are shared with TRBD2. The CDR3 runs to 17 residues. Germline V gene sequence: CDR1 SGHRS, CDR2 YFSETQ. Trimming cost V 5 bases and J 1 base; bases outside gene matches: 11. The CDR3 DNA reads TGCGCCAGCAGGGGGTCGGCTAGCGGGAGATCCCAAGAGACCCAGTACTTC. Amino acids: CASRGSASGRSQETQYF.

The chain uses TRBV11-2 and TRBJ2-1; D uncertain. V was cut by 5 bases and J by 9 bases, with 14 bases left in between. CDR3 size: 13 residues. Germline V gene data show CDR1 as SGHAT and CDR2 as FQNNGV. CDR3 sequence reads: CASSPRSSGEQFF. The CDR3, as DNA: TGTGCCAGCAGCCCCCGTAGTTCCGGTGAGCAGTTCTTC.

The chain joins TRBV6-6 to TRBJ2-2; the D is unclear. Germline assignment: CDR1 MNHNY and CDR2 SVGAGI (reference sequence). This CDR3 comprises 16 residues. Trimming took 2 bases from V and 2 from J, leaving 12 bases between them. CDR3 coding DNA: TGTGCCAGCAGTTACCGTTCCGGAGCTAACACCGGGGAGCTGTTTTTT. This gives the protein CASSYRSGANTGELFF.

The chain recombines TRBV6-4 with TRBJ1-5, with TRBD1 matching over 9 bases. Germline CDR1 reads MRHNA; CDR2 reads SNTAGT. The junction had 9 bases not matched to a gene; V was cut back by 6 bases and J by 0 bases. CDR3 length equals 17 residues. In nucleotides, the CDR3 is TGTGCCAGCAGAGGACAGGGGCGCCCTTATAGCAATCAGCCCCAGCATTTT. Translating gives CASRGQGRPYSNQPQHF.

V and J are TRBV27 and TRBJ2-7, with 7 bases that match TRBD1. CDR3 length: 15 residues. Germline lookup yields CDR1 MNHEY and CDR2 SMNVEV (reference sequence). J was trimmed by 2 bases and V by 5 bases; bases with no gene match: 9. DNA for the CDR3: TGTGCCAGCAGTCCCTACTCCGGGACAGCCTACGAGCAGTACTTC. This translates into CASSPYSGTAYEQYF.

V gene TRBV19 combines with J gene TRBJ1-5; D may be TRBD1 (5 bases). The CDR3 has 16 amino acids. V was clipped by 0 bases and J by 3 bases, with 12 bases between them. The germline gives CDR1 LNHDA, CDR2 SQIVND (reference sequence). CDR3 sequence: CASSIEGAGVNQPQHF. The CDR3 coding sequence is TGTGCCAGTAGTATAGAAGGGGCGGGGGTCAATCAGCCCCAGCATTTT.